This record looks at one T cell receptor (beta chain) sequence and its context. What it binds is unknown. This table comes from immunoSEQ multiplex PCR, and its TCRdb copy is limited to in-frame clones, with some not included. The sample includes around 140,000 clones, 77% seen only once; the top ten take around 30%. Germline V CDR1 and CDR2: SGHDT, YYEEEE. CDR3 length: 15 residues. Losses at the gene ends were 4 bases for V and 2 bases for J; bases not matched to a gene: 6. This sample was included in a study of cytotoxic CD8 clonotypes in ibrutinib-treated CLL. Overall study results and limits: Lymph node repertoires were not studied, and sampling times were unmatched.

TCR beta libraries used 2 to 2.5 micrograms of genomic DNA from cryopreserved PBMCs. This clonotype was sampled from a human donor with chronic lymphocytic leukemia. This rearrangement joins TRBV5-6 to TRBJ2-3; 8 nucleotides line up with TRBD2. The source material was PBMCs, sampled after 12 months of ibrutinib treatment. CDR3 residues: CASSPALADTDTQYF. CDR3 DNA: TGTGCCAGCAGCCCGGCACTAGCGGACACAGATACGCAGTATTTT.